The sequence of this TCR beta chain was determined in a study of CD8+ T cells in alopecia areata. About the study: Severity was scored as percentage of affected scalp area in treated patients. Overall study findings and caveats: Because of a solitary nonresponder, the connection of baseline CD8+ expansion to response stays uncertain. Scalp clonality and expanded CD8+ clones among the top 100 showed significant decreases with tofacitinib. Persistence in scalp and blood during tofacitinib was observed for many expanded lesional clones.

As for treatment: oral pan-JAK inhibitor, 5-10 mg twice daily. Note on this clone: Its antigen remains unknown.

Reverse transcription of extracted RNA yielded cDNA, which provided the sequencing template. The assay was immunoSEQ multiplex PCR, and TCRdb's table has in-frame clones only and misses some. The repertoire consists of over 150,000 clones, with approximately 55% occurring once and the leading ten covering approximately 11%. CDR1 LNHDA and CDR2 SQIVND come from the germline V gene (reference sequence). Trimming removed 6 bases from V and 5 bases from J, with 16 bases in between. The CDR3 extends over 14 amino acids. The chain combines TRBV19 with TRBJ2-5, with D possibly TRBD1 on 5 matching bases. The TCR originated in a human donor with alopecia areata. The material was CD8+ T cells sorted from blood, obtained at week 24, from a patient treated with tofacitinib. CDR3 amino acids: CASSQQDFWETQYF. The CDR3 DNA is TGTGCCAGTAGCCAACAGGATTTTTGGGAGACCCAGTACTTC.